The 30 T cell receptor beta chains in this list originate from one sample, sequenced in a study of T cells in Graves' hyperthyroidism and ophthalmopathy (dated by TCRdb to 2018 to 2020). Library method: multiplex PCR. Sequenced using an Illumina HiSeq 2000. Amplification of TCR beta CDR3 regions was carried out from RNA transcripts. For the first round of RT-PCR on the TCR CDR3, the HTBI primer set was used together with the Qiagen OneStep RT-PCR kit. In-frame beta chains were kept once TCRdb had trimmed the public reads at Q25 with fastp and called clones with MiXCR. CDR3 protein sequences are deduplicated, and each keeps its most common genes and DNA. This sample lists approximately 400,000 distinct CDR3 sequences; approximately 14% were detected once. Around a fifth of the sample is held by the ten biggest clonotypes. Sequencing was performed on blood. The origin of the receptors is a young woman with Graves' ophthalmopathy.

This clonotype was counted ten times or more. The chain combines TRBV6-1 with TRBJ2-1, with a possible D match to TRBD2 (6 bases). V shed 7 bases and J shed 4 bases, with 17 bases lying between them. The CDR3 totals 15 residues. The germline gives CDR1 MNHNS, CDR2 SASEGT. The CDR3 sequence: CASTYSSGDYNEQFF. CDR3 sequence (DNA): TGTGCCAGCACCTACAGTAGCGGAGATTACAATGAGCAGTTCTTC.

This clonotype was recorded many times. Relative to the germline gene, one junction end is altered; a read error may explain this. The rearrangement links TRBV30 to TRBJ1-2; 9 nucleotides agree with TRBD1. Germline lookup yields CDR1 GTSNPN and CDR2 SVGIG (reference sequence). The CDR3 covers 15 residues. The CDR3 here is CATTRRQGGIYDYTF. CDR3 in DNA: TGTGCCACCACCCGGCGACAGGGGGGGATCTATGACTACACCTTC.

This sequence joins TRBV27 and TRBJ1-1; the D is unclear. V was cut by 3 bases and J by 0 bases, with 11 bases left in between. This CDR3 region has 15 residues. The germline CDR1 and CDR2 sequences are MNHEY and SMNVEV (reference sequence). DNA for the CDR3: TGTGCCAGCAGTTTTTCCGGTAACTTGAACACTGAAGCTTTCTTT. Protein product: CASSFSGNLNTEAFF.

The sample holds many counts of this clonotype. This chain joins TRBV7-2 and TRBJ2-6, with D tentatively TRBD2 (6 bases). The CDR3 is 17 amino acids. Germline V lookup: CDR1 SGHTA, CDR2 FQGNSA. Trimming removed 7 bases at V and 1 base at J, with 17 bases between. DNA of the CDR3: TGTGCCAGCACCATTGGGGGGTCCCCATCTGGGGCCAACGTCCTGACTTTC. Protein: CASTIGGSPSGANVLTF.

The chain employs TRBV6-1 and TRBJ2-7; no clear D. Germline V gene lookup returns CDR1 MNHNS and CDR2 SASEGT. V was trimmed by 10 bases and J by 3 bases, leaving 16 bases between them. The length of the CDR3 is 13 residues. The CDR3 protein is CATKDVPNYEQYF. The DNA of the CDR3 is TGTGCCACCAAGGACGTACCAAACTACGAGCAGTACTTC.

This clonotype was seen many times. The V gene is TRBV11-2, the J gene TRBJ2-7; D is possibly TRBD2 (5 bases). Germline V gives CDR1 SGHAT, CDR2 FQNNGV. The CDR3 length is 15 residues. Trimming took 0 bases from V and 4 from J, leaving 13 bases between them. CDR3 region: CASSLEVGGGYEQYF. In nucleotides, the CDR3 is TGTGCCAGCAGCTTAGAGGTTGGAGGAGGTTACGAGCAGTACTTC.

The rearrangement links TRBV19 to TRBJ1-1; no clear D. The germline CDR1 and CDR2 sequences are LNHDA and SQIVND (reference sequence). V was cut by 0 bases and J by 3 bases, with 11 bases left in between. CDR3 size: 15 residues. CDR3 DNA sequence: TGTGCCAGTAGTATAGATCGAACCAGAGACACTGAAGCTTTCTTT. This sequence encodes CASSIDRTRDTEAFF.

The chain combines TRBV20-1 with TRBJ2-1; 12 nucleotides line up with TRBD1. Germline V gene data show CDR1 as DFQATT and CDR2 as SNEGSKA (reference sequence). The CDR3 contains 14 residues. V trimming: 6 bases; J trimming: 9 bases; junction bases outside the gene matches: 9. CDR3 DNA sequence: TGCAGTGCCGACGGGGGACAGGGGGCGATTGAGCAGTTCTTC. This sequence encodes CSADGGQGAIEQFF.

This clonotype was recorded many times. The CDR3 sequence: CASSLGHYEQYF. CDR3 nucleotides: TGTGCCAGCAGTTTGGGACACTACGAGCAGTACTTC. This chain connects TRBV12-3 or TRBV12-4 to TRBJ2-7; D is perhaps TRBD1 (6 bases). The ends were cut back, 3 bases at V and 3 bases at J, with 6 bases in the middle. The CDR3 is made up of 12 amino acids.

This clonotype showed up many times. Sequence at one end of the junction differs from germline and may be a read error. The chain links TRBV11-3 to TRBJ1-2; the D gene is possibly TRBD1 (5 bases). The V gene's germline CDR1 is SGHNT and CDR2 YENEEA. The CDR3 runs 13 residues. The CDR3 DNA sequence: TGTGCCAACAGCTTAGACGGGGGCTATGGCTACACCTTC. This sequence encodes CANSLDGGYGYTF. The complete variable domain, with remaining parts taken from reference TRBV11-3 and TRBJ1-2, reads EAGVVQSPRYKIIEKKQPVAFWCNPISGHNTLYWYLQNLGQGPELLIRYENEEAVDDSQLPKDRFSAERLKGVDSTLKIQPAELGDSAVYLCANSLDGGYGYTFGSGTRLTVV.

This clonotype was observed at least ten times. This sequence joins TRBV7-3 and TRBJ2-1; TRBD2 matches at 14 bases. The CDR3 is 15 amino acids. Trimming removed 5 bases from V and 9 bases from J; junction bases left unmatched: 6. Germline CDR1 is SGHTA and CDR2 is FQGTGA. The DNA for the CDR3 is TGTGCCAGCAGCCCCGGACTAGCGGGGGGCCTTGAGCAGTTCTTC. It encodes CASSPGLAGGLEQFF.

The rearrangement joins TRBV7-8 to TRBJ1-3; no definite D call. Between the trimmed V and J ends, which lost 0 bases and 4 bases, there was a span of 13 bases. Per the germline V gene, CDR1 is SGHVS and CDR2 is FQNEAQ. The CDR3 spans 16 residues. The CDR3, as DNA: TGTGCCAGCAGCTTAGCCCCCCCCCGGCCAGGAAACACCATATATTTT. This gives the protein CASSLAPPRPGNTIYF.

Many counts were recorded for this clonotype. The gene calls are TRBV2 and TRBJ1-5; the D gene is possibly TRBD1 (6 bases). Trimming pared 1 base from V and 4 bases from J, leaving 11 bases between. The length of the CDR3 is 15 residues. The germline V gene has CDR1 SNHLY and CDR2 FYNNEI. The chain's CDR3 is CASSEEARGNQPQHF. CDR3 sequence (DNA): TGTGCCAGCAGTGAAGAGGCGAGGGGGAATCAGCCCCAGCATTTT.

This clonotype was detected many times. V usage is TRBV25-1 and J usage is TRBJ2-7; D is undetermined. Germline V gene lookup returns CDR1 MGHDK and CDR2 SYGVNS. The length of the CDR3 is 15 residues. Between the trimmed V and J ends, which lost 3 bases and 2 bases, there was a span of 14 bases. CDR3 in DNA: TGTGCCAGCAGTGACAATGGACCGCGAGCCTACGAGCAGTACTTC. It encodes CASSDNGPRAYEQYF.

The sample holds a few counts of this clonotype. The CDR3 protein is CASSQGLTGVDQPQHF. CDR3 DNA: TGCGCCAGCAGCCAAGGCCTGACAGGGGTCGATCAGCCCCAGCATTTT. The chain recombines TRBV4-1 with TRBJ1-5; TRBD1 aligns across 8 bases. Germline values: CDR1 MGHRA, CDR2 YSYEKL. The CDR3 is made up of 16 amino acids. The V and J ends lost 1 base and 5 bases, in that order; junction bases with no gene match: 7.

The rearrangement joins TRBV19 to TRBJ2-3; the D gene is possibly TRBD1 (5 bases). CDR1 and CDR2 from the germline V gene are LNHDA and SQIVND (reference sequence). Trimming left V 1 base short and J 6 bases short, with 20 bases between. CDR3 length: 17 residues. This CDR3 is CASSIVLGRAGVDTQYF. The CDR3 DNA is TGTGCCAGTAGTATAGTTTTAGGCAGGGCCGGTGTGGATACGCAGTATTTT.

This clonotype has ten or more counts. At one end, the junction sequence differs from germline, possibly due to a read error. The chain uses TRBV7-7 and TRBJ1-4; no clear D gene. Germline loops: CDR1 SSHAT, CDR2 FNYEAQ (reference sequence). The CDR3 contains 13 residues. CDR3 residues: CASSLSYNEKLFF. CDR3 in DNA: TGTGCTAGCAGCTTATCATATAATGAAAAACTGTTTTTT. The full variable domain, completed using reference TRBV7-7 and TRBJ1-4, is GAGVSQSPRYKVTKRGQDVTLRCDPISSHATLYWYQQALGQGPEFLTYFNYEAQPDKSGLPSDRFSAERPEGSISTLTIQRTEQRDSAMYRCASSLSYNEKLFFGSGTQLSVL.

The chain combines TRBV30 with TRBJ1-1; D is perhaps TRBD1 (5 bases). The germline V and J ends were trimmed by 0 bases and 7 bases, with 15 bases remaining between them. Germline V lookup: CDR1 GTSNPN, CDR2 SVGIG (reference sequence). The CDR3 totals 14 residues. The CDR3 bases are TGTGCCTGGAGTGTGAGAGGGGCGCGGGGTGAAGCTTTCTTT. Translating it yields CAWSVRGARGEAFF.

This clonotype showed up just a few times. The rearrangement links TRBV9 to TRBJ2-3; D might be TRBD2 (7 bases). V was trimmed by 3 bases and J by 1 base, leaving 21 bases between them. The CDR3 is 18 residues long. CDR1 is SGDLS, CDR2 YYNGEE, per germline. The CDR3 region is CASSAHHGGAAGTDTQYF. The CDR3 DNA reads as TGTGCCAGCAGCGCCCATCATGGGGGGGCCGCTGGCACAGATACGCAGTATTTT.

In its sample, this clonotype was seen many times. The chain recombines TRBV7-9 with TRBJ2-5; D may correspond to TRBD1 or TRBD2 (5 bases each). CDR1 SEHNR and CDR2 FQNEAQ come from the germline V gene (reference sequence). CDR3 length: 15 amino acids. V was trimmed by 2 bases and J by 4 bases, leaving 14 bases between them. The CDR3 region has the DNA TGTGCCAGCAGCTTATCTTCAGGGAGAGGAGAGACCCAGTACTTC. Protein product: CASSLSSGRGETQYF.

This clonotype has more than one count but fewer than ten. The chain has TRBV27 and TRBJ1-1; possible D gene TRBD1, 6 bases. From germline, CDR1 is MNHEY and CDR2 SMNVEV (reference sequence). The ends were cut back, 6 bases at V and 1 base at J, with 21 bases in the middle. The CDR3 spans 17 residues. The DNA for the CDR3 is TGTGCCAGCAGCACAATCAGGGGAAAGGGTGGGAACACTGAAGCTTTCTTT. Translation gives CASSTIRGKGGNTEAFF.

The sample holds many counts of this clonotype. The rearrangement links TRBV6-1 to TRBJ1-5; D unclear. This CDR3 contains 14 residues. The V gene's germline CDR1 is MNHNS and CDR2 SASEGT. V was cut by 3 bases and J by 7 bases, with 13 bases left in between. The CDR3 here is CASSDRGRGQPQHF. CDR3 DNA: TGTGCCAGCAGTGACAGAGGGAGAGGACAGCCCCAGCATTTT.

CDR3 coding DNA: TGTGCCATCAGTGAAAGAGACAATGAGCAGTTCTTC. Translation: CAISERDNEQFF. The chain couples TRBV10-3 to TRBJ2-1; D ambiguous. V lost 3 bases to trimming and J lost 5 bases, with 5 bases between them. CDR1 is ENHRY, CDR2 SYGVKD, per germline. The CDR3 consists of 12 residues.

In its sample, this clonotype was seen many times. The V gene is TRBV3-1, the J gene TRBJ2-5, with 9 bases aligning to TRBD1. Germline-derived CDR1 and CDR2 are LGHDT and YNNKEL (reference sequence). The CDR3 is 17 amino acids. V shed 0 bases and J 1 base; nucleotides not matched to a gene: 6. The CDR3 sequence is CASSQDLGTGPQETQYF. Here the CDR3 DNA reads TGTGCCAGCAGCCAAGATCTTGGGACAGGGCCCCAAGAGACCCAGTACTTC.

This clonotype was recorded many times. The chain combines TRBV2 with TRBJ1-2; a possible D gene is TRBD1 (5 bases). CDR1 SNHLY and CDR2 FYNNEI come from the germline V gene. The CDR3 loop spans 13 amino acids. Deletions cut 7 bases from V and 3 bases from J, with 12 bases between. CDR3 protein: CASTPRGDYGYTF. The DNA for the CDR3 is TGTGCCAGCACCCCCAGAGGGGACTATGGCTACACCTTC.

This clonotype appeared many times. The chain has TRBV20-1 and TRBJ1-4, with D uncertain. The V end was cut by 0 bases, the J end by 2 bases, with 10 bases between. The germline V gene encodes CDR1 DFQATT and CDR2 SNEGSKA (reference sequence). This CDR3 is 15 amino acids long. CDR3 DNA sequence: TGCAGTGCTAGAGATCGCGGGGTGACTAATGAAAAACTGTTTTTT. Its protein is CSARDRGVTNEKLFF.

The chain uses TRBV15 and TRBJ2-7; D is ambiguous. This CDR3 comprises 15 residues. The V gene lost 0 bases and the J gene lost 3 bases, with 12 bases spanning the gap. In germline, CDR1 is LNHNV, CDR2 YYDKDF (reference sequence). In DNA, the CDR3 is TGTGCCACCAGCAGAGATTCTTGGTCAGACTACGAGCAGTACTTC. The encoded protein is CATSRDSWSDYEQYF. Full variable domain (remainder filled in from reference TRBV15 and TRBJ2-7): DAMVIQNPRYQVTQFGKPVTLSCSQTLNHNVMYWYQQKSSQAPKLLFHYYDKDFNNEADTPDNFQSRRPNTSFCFLDIRSPGLGDTAMYLCATSRDSWSDYEQYFGPGTRLTVT.

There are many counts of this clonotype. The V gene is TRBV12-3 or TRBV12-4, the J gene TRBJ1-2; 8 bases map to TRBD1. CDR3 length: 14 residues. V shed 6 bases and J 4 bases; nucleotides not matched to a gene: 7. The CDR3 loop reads CASSPQGASYGYTF. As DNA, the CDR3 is TGTGCCAGCAGCCCGCAGGGGGCTTCCTATGGCTACACCTTC.

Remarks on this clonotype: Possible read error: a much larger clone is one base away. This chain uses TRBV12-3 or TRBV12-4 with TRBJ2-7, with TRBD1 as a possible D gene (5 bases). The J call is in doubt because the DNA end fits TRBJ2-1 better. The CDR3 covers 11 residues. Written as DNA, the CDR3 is TGTGTCAGCAGCACAGGTTACGAGCAGTTCTTC. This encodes CVSSTGYEQFF.

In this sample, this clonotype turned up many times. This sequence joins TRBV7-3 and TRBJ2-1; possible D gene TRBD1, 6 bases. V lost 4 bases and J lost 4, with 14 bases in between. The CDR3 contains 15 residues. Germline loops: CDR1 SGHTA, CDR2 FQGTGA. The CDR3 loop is CASSSGVLGYNEQFF. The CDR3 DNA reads TGTGCCAGCAGCTCAGGGGTGTTAGGTTACAATGAGCAGTTCTTC.